The sequence of this T cell receptor beta chain was determined in a study of regulatory T cells in long-lasting Graves disease. Details on this clonotype: Its antigen remains unknown.

The ends lost 0 bases at V and 0 bases at J; junction bases unmatched: 2. The CDR3 spans 17 residues. Germline V gene lookup returns CDR1 DFQATT and CDR2 SNEGSKA (reference sequence). Relying on iRepertoire HTBI primers and Arm-PCR of CDR3 regions, the team built TCR beta libraries. Using its own MiXCR run on the multiplex PCR reads, TCRdb lists one record per CDR3 protein. The table includes more than 350,000 distinct CDR3 sequences, under 15% detected once. The sample's time point: newly diagnosed GD, antithyroid drugs for less than 3 months. Making the TCR library involved RNA that had been extracted from PBMCs. Study outcomes and limitations: Persistent disease preferred TRBV28, TRBJ1-2 and TRBJ2-5.

In addition, the sample was reused for a study of T cells in Graves' hyperthyroidism and ophthalmopathy. That report adds: Primed by the HTBI set, a first-round RT-PCR was run on the TCR CDR3.

This specimen was peripheral blood mononuclear cells (PBMCs), taken at new diagnosis, from a patient treated with antithyroid drugs. The sequence derives from a woman aged 25 to 39 with Graves disease. This chain uses TRBV20-1 with TRBJ2-3; 14 nucleotides match TRBD2. The CDR3 region has the DNA TGCAGTGCTAGAGAGGGACTAGCGGGAGCTAGCACAGATACGCAGTATTTT. This translates into CSAREGLAGASTDTQYF.